This T cell receptor beta chain came from a study of blood T cell repertoires in COVID-19 (dated by TCRdb to 2018 to 2021). Background on the whole study: The collaborator samples originated in the United States, Italy and Spain and spanned the acute and convalescent phases of COVID-19. The repertoires were released in a freely available public database meant as a resource for research on the immune response to SARS-CoV-2. The dataset comprised deeply sampled blood TCRbeta repertoires from subjects exposed to, actively infected with, or recovered from COVID-19. The prospective study material was composed of cDNA or gDNA derived from T cells, B-cell-depleted T cells, or PBMCs. The samples were drawn from the first 160 participants of the ongoing ImmuneRACE study and from over a thousand subjects provided by 6 global collaborators. Where HLA class I and class II types were available, the types were taken from metadata supplied by the sample provider, not from assay-based typing. Nearly every sample came with metadata listing a de-identified subject ID, COVID-19 status, age in years and sex. Overall study outcomes, separate from this receptor: Clinical and demographic metadata were provided uncurated, with the amount varying by source and participant.

The collaborating institutions used their own protocols to collect whole blood in K2EDTA tubes. Collaborator samples were shipped for TCRbeta analysis as frozen whole blood, isolated PBMCs, or DNA extracted from either sample type. Reading the germline V gene gives CDR1 SGHNT and CDR2 YENEEA. V is shortened by 1 base, J by 0 bases, and the region joining them spans 10 bases. The CDR3 holds 17 amino acids from the cysteine to the phenylalanine. The only DNA kept is the CDR3, 51 bases in frame from the first base. The immunoSEQ Assay, a bias-controlled multiplex PCR, was used to amplify TCRbeta CDR3 regions from genomic DNA. Per the original workflow: Nucleated cell counts per sample were estimated from amplification of reference gene primers within the assay. Sequence reads were collapsed and filtered to measure the absolute abundance of every unique TCRbeta CDR3 rearrangement. For each sample, productive Simpson clonality was calculated as the square root of Simpson's diversity index across productive rearrangements. TCRdb holds this immuneACCESS table with in-frame rearrangements only. Some clones are missing; in checked studies, unresolved V genes explain under half, and the rest has no known cause. V and J calls plus clone size are reproduced from that table; the DNA served to infer D and trimming. In all, the sample holds approximately 100,000 clones, and 75% to 90% of those were seen once. Jointly, the top ten make up about a third of the sample.

With regard to this clone: There is no known antigen for this receptor. Base qualities were left out, and no much larger clone turns up one base away.

The TCR comes from a woman aged 80 or over with acute or convalescent COVID-19. Recombination linked TRBV11-3 to TRBJ1-6, with a tentative D gene TRBD1 over 5 matching bases. The sample comprised peripheral blood. The CDR3 corresponds to CASSLAGGSSYNSPLHF. The DNA is TGTGCCAGCAGCTTAGCGGGGGGAAGCTCCTATAATTCACCCCTCCACTTT.